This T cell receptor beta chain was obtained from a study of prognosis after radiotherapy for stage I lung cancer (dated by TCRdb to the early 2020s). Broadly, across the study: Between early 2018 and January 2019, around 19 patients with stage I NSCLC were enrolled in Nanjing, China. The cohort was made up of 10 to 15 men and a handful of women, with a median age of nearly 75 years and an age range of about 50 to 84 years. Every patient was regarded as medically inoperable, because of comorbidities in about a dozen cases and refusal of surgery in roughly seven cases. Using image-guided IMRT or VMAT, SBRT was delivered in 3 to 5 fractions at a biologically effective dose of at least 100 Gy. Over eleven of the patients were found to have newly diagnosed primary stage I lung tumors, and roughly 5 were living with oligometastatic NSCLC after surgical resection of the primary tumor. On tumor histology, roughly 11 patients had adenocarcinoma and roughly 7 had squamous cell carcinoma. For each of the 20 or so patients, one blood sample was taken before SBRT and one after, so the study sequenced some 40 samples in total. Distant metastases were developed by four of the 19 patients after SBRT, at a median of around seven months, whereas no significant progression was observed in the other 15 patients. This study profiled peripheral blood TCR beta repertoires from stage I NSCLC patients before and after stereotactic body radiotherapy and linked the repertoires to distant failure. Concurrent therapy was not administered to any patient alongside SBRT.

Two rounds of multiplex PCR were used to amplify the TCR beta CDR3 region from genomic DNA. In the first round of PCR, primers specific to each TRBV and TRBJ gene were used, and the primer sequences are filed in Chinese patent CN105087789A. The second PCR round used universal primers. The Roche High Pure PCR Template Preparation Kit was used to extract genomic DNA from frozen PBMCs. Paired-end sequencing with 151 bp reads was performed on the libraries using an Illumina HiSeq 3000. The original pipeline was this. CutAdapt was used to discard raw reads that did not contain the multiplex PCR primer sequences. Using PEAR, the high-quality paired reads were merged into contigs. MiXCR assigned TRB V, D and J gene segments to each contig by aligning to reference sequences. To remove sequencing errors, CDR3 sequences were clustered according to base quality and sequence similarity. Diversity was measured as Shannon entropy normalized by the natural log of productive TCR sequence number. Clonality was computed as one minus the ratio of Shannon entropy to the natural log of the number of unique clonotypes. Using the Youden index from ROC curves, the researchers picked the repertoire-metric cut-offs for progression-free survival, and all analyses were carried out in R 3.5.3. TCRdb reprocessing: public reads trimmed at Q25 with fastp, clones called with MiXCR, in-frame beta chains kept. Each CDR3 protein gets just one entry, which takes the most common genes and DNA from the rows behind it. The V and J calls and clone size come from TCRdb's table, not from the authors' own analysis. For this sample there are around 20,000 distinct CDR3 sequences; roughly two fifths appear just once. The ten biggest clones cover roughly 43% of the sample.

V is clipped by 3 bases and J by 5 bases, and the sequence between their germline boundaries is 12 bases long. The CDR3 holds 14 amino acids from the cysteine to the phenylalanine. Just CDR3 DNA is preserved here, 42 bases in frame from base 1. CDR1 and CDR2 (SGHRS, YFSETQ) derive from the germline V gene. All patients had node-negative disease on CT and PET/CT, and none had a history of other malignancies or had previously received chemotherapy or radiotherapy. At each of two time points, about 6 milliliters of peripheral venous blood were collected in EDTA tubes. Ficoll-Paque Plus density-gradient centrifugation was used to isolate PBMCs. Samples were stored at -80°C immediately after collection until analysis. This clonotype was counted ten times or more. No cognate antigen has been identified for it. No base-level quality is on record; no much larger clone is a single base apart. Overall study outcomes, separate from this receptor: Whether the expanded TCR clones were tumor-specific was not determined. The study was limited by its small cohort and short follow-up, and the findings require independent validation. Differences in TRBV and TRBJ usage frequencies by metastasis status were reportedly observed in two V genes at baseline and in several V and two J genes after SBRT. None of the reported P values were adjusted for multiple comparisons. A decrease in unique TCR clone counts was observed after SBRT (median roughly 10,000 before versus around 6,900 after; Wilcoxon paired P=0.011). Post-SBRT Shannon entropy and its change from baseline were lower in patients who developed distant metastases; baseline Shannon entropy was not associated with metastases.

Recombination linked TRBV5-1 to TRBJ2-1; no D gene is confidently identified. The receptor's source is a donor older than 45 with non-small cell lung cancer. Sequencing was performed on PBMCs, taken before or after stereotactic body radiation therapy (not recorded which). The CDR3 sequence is CASSYHDSDNEQFF. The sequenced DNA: TGCGCCAGCAGCTACCACGACTCGGACAATGAGCAGTTCTTC.